The rows below give T cell receptor beta chains drawn from one sample of a study of blood T cell repertoires in COVID-19. Generated by immunoSEQ multiplex PCR, the TCRdb table keeps only in-frame clones and is missing some. The sample has fewer than 500,000 clones, around 88% seen once. The sample consisted of peripheral blood. Receptors originate from a woman in her twenties or thirties with acute or convalescent COVID-19. Both conserved end residues are part of each CDR3.

V gene,J gene,CDR3 length,CDR3 protein
TRBV7-9,TRBJ2-2,13,CASGQGAAGELFF
TRBV28,TRBJ1-2,12,CASSPDRVGYTF
TRBV11-2,TRBJ2-5,15,CASRQGTASRETQYF
TRBV10-1,TRBJ1-1,13,CATAAVSGTEAFF
TRBV18,TRBJ1-2,13,CASSPDREYGYTF
TRBV5-1,TRBJ2-7,15,CASTFLAGSSYEQYF
TRBV3-1/TRBV3-2,TRBJ1-6,13,CASSQGSSSPLHF
TRBV3-1/TRBV3-2,TRBJ1-4,13,CASSQRESEKLFF
TRBV2,TRBJ2-7,15,CASSPGLAITYEQYF
TRBV7-8,TRBJ1-2,14,CASSLDSSSYGYTF
TRBV5-8,TRBJ1-5,14,CASSLRLGNQPQHF
TRBV7-3,TRBJ2-6,15,CASSLRGRGANVLTF
TRBV3-1/TRBV3-2,TRBJ1-3,18,CASSQEVPGHPGGNTIYF
TRBV7-3,TRBJ1-2,15,CASSQEGNQDYGYTF
TRBV30,TRBJ1-1,15,CAWSFPTDMNTEAFF
TRBV6-1,TRBJ2-3,16,CASRENFKSSTDTQYF
TRBV3-1/TRBV3-2,TRBJ2-1,16,CASSQAQSGGGNEQFF
TRBV3-1/TRBV3-2,TRBJ1-2,13,CASSQSEDSGYTF
TRBV6-4,TRBJ1-6,17,CASSDSMTEFYNSPLHF
TRBV6-5,TRBJ1-5,15,CASSTRTDPYQPQHF